Detailed here is one T cell receptor (beta chain). The entry originates in a study of blood T cell repertoires in COVID-19. About the research overall: The origin of the acute and convalescent COVID-19 samples was the United States, Italy and Spain.

Only in-frame clones appear in the TCRdb table, and some are missing; sequencing was by immunoSEQ multiplex PCR. The data contain a few hundred thousand clones, nearly 90% of them seen just once; the ten biggest clones take up roughly 10%. Per germline, CDR1 SGDLS and CDR2 YYNGEE. V shed 0 bases and J shed 4 bases, with 10 bases lying between them. The CDR3 extends over 14 amino acids. The sample consisted of peripheral blood. This TCR came from a woman aged 30 to 39 with COVID-19, enrolled during active disease. The rearrangement joins TRBV9 to TRBJ1-2; TRBD1 might be the D (6 bases). Written as DNA, the CDR3 is TGTGCCAGCAGCGTAGCTAAGGACAGCTATGGCTACACCTTC. Encoded protein: CASSVAKDSYGYTF.